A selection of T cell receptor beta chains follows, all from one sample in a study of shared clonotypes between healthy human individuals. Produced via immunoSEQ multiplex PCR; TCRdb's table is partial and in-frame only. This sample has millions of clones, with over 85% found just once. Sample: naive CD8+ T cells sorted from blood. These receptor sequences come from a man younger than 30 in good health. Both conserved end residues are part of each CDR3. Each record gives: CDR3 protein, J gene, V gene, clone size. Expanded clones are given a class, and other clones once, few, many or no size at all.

cdr3_aa: CASSYSGGATDTQYF; j_call: TRBJ2-3; v_call: TRBV6-5; clone_size: -
cdr3_aa: CASSILHTGELFF; j_call: TRBJ2-2; v_call: TRBV19; clone_size: -
cdr3_aa: CASSRTGGTGELFF; j_call: TRBJ2-2; v_call: TRBV28; clone_size: -
cdr3_aa: CASSSSWGLAQETQYF; j_call: TRBJ2-5; v_call: TRBV7-9; clone_size: -
cdr3_aa: CASSDFAGGLYTQYF; j_call: TRBJ2-3; v_call: TRBV19; clone_size: -
cdr3_aa: CASSLGTGAYEQYF; j_call: TRBJ2-7; v_call: TRBV6-5; clone_size: -
cdr3_aa: CASSPSLGNEQFF; j_call: TRBJ2-1; v_call: TRBV11-2; clone_size: -
cdr3_aa: CASSARTGFGEKLFF; j_call: TRBJ1-4; v_call: TRBV9; clone_size: -
cdr3_aa: CASSLFPSTNTGELFF; j_call: TRBJ2-2; v_call: TRBV5-6; clone_size: -
cdr3_aa: CASSLDSLDQPQHF; j_call: TRBJ1-5; v_call: TRBV7-2; clone_size: -
cdr3_aa: CASASSSGLAVF; j_call: TRBJ2-1; v_call: TRBV5-4; clone_size: -
cdr3_aa: CASSWDPSYYGYTF; j_call: TRBJ1-2; v_call: TRBV18; clone_size: -
cdr3_aa: CASSKDPNYGYTF; j_call: TRBJ1-2; v_call: TRBV6-6; clone_size: -
cdr3_aa: CASSRDNSYEQYF; j_call: TRBJ2-7; v_call: TRBV7-8; clone_size: -
cdr3_aa: CAWSPGTSGATDTQYF; j_call: TRBJ2-3; v_call: TRBV30; clone_size: -
cdr3_aa: CASRELAGVLSGELFF; j_call: TRBJ2-2; v_call: TRBV10-2; clone_size: -
cdr3_aa: CASSLEEGRQETQYF; j_call: TRBJ2-5; v_call: TRBV7-8; clone_size: once
cdr3_aa: CASSQAGEYGYTF; j_call: TRBJ1-2; v_call: TRBV4-3; clone_size: -
cdr3_aa: CASSLADTSRNTIYF; j_call: TRBJ1-3; v_call: TRBV7-9; clone_size: -
cdr3_aa: CASTYFENSPLHF; j_call: TRBJ1-6; v_call: TRBV28; clone_size: few
cdr3_aa: CASSVGTGVFGNTIYF; j_call: TRBJ1-3; v_call: TRBV9; clone_size: -
cdr3_aa: CASSLEGVTTDTQYF; j_call: TRBJ2-3; v_call: TRBV5-6; clone_size: -
cdr3_aa: CATSSGTISNQPQHF; j_call: TRBJ1-5; v_call: TRBV15; clone_size: -
cdr3_aa: CASSGTSGSYEQYF; j_call: TRBJ2-7; v_call: TRBV6-5; clone_size: -
cdr3_aa: CASSLGGVRGLSDTQYF; j_call: TRBJ2-3; v_call: TRBV13; clone_size: -
cdr3_aa: CASSDRATLVNEQFF; j_call: TRBJ2-1; v_call: TRBV6-1; clone_size: once
cdr3_aa: CASTYSWGANVLTF; j_call: TRBJ2-6; v_call: TRBV6-5; clone_size: once
cdr3_aa: CASSAYSGGASYNEQFF; j_call: TRBJ2-1; v_call: TRBV9; clone_size: -
cdr3_aa: CASSNSPTENYGYTF; j_call: TRBJ1-2; v_call: TRBV6-5; clone_size: -
cdr3_aa: CASSQDWGREGQETQYF; j_call: TRBJ2-5; v_call: TRBV4-3; clone_size: -
cdr3_aa: CASSFNPDTQYF; j_call: TRBJ2-3; v_call: TRBV11-2; clone_size: -
cdr3_aa: CASSLENFNSPLHF; j_call: TRBJ1-6; v_call: TRBV7-6; clone_size: once
cdr3_aa: CASSLTSGSSHEQFF; j_call: TRBJ2-1; v_call: TRBV7-7; clone_size: -
cdr3_aa: CASSNPPQGLDEKLFF; j_call: TRBJ1-4; v_call: TRBV19; clone_size: -
cdr3_aa: CASSGGETYSGANVLTF; j_call: TRBJ2-6; v_call: TRBV9; clone_size: once
cdr3_aa: CASSLQSSYEQYF; j_call: TRBJ2-7; v_call: TRBV11-2; clone_size: -
cdr3_aa: CASSRRDSSYEQYF; j_call: TRBJ2-7; v_call: TRBV7-9; clone_size: -
cdr3_aa: CASSQGSPSGISYEQYF; j_call: TRBJ2-7; v_call: TRBV4-1; clone_size: -
cdr3_aa: CATTRQGSFDEQYF; j_call: TRBJ2-7; v_call: TRBV10-3; clone_size: -
cdr3_aa: CASSEEGFRYGGYTF; j_call: TRBJ1-2; v_call: TRBV27; clone_size: once
cdr3_aa: CASSAPGLAGDNEQFF; j_call: TRBJ2-1; v_call: TRBV5-4; clone_size: -
cdr3_aa: CASSEETGFNSPLHF; j_call: TRBJ1-6; v_call: TRBV5-6; clone_size: -
cdr3_aa: CASSNGYEQYF; j_call: TRBJ2-7; v_call: TRBV5-1; clone_size: -
cdr3_aa: CASSLAEGLDQGYTF; j_call: TRBJ1-2; v_call: TRBV7-9; clone_size: -